This entry lists 5 T cell receptor beta chains sequenced from one sample in a study of blood T cell repertoires in COVID-19. Sequencing used immunoSEQ multiplex PCR; TCRdb keeps in-frame clones, though not all of them. The sample gives roughly 200,000 clones, around 79% of which show up once; approximately 5.9% is in the top ten. Sequencing was carried out using peripheral blood. The receptors come from a woman aged 40-49 years with COVID-19, enrolled during active disease.

In this sample, this clone turned up a few times. The same CDR3 arises from other DNA sequences in this sample as well. The genes are TRBV30 and TRBJ2-1; TRBD2 matches at 8 bases. V lost 1 base, J lost 0 bases, and 5 bases stayed unmatched. The CDR3 runs to 16 residues. Per germline, CDR1 GTSNPN and CDR2 SVGIG (reference sequence). The CDR3 coding sequence is TGTGCCTGGAGTGGTTTAGCGGGGTCCTCCTACAATGAGCAGTTCTTC. Translating gives CAWSGLAGSSYNEQFF.

The CDR3 reads CASSVGASAITDTQYF. The CDR3, as DNA: TGTGCCAGCAGCGTAGGAGCTAGCGCCATCACAGATACGCAGTATTTT. The chain combines TRBV9 with TRBJ2-3; maybe TRBD2 (6 bases). The germline gives CDR1 SGDLS, CDR2 YYNGEE. Trimming took off 0 bases at V and 2 bases at J, with 13 bases between the two ends. The CDR3 sequence is 16 residues long.

The chain has TRBV15 and TRBJ1-2, with unresolved D. Trimming pared 3 bases from V and 4 bases from J, leaving 15 bases between. Germline CDR1 LNHNV, CDR2 YYDKDF (reference sequence). This CDR3 contains 15 residues. The CDR3 is CATSSPLGDFYGYTF. The DNA for the CDR3 is TGTGCCACCAGCAGTCCGTTGGGCGATTTCTATGGCTACACCTTC.

This clone was counted once. For the CDR3, the DNA is TGTGCCAGCAGCTTAGGAGGACTAGCGGAAAGCACAGATACGCAGTATTTT. It translates to CASSLGGLAESTDTQYF. The genes are TRBV7-8 and TRBJ2-3, with 10 nucleotides matching TRBD2. The V gene end was trimmed by 1 base and the J gene end by 0 bases; junction bases not matched to a gene: 4. There are 17 residues in the CDR3. CDR1 is SGHVS, CDR2 FQNEAQ, per germline. Supplemented by reference TRBV7-8 and TRBJ2-3, the full variable domain reads GAGVSQSPRYKVAKRGQDVALRCDPISGHVSLFWYQQALGQGPEFLTYFQNEAQLDKSGLPSDRFFAERPEGSVSTLKIQRTQQEDSAVYLCASSLGGLAESTDTQYFGPGTRLTVL.

V gene TRBV7-2 combines with J gene TRBJ1-4; D is possibly TRBD1 (5 bases). Between the trimmed V and J ends, which lost 1 base and 8 bases, there was a span of 8 bases. This CDR3 spans 13 amino acids. CDR1 and CDR2 from the germline V gene are SGHTA and FQGNSA. The CDR3 protein is CASSLDYREKLFF. The CDR3 DNA reads as TGTGCCAGCAGCTTAGATTACAGGGAAAAACTGTTTTTT.